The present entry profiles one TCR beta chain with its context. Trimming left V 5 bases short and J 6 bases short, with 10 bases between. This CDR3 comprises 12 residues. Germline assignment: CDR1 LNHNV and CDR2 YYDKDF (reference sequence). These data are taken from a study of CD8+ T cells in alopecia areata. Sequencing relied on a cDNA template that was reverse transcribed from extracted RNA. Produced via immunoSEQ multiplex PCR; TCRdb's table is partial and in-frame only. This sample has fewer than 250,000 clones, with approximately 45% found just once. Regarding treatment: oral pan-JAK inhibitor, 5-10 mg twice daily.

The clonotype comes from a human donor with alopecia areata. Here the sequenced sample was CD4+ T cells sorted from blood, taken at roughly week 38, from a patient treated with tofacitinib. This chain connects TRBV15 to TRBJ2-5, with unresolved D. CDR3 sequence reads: CATSLSTKTQYF. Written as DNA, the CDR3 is TGTGCCACCAGCCTCAGCACGAAGACCCAGTACTTC.